This TCR beta chain was recorded in a study of blood T cells in healthy people across ages. Study-wide results and limits: Significant beta diversity loss was already apparent by age 40, declining roughly linearly.

Ranging in age from about 6 to 100, the donors were healthy Caucasian individuals from Russia. The study isolated at least 6 million PBMCs from each sample. Extractions gave at least 5.5 micrograms of total RNA per sample. Of note for this clonotype: What it recognizes is unknown.

Trimming took 6 bases from V and 11 from J, leaving 19 bases between them. This CDR3 has 13 amino acids. Germline assignment: CDR1 ENHRY and CDR2 SYGVKD. Using a J-beta primer mix together with a sample-barcoded 5' primer, a second PCR was run for 7 to 11 cycles. Each CDR3 protein gets one entry after TCRdb re-called the 5' RACE reads with MiXCR. The profile shows about 680,000 distinct CDR3 sequences, approximately 49% of them singletons. This sequence originates from a woman in her fifties or sixties in good health. The rearrangement joins TRBV10-3 to TRBJ2-5; D is undetermined. Sequencing was carried out using blood. CDR3 in amino acids: CAIRLSEVGEQYF. For the CDR3, the DNA is TGTGCCATCAGGCTATCCGAGGTTGGTGAGCAGTACTTC.